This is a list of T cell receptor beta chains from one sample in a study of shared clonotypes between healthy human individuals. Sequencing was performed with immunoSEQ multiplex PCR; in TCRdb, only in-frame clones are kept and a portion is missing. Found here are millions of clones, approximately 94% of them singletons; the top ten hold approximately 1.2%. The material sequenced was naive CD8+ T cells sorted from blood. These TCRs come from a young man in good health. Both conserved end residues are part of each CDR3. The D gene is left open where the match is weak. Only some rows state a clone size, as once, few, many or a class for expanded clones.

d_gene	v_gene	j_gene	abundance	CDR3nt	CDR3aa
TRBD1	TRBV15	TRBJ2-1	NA	TGTGCCACGAAGACAGGGGATTCCTACAATGAGCAGTTCTTC	CATKTGDSYNEQFF
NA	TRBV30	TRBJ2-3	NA	TGTGCCTGGAGTGTTGGAGGGGCCACCACAGATACGCAGTATTTT	CAWSVGGATTDTQYF
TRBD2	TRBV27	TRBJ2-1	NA	TGTGCCAGCAGTTTATCGGCGGGACTAGTGTACAATGAGCAGTTCTTC	CASSLSAGLVYNEQFF
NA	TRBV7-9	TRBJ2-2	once	TGTGCCAGCAGCTTAGATCGGGGAACCGGGGAGCTGTTTTTT	CASSLDRGTGELFF
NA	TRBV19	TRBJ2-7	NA	TGTGCCAGTAGTATAGTTGGCTCCTACGAGCAGTACTTC	CASSIVGSYEQYF
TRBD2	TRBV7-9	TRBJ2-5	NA	TGTGCCAGCAGCTTAGACTACTACGGTACGAGGGAGGGCCAAGAGACCCAGTACTTC	CASSLDYYGTREGQETQYF
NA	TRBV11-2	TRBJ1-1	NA	TGTGCCAGCAGCATAGGGCCCTTGGTTAGGGTTCAGTTGAACACTGAAGCTTTCTTT	CASSIGPLVRVQLNTEAFF
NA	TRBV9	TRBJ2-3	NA	TGTGCCAGCAGCGAAAATATGGATACGCAGTATTTT	CASSENMDTQYF
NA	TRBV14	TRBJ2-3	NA	TGTGCCAGCAGCCAACGGACAGATACGCAGTATTTT	CASSQRTDTQYF
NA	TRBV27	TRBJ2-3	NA	TGTGCCAGCAGTTCGTGGGAAGGCACAGATACGCAGTATTTT	CASSSWEGTDTQYF
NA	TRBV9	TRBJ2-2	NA	TGTGCCAGCACCGACTACACCGGGGAGCTGTTTTTT	CASTDYTGELFF
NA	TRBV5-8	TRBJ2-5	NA	TGTGCCAGCAGCTTGGCCAGGAGTGACAGGGAGGTAGAGACCCAGTACTTC	CASSLARSDREVETQYF
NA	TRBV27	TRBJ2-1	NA	TGTGCCAGCAGTACCCGGGACACCCCTTACAATGAGCAGTTCTTC	CASSTRDTPYNEQFF
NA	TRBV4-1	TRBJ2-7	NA	TGCGCCAGCAGCCAAGCCGGGCACGAGCAGTACTTC	CASSQAGHEQYF
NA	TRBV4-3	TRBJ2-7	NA	TGCGCCAGCAGCCAAGATCTAGAAGGTGAGCAGTACTTC	CASSQDLEGEQYF
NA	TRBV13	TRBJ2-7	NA	TGTGCCAGCAGCTTAGCCTTGCTAGAAAGCTCCTACGAGCAGTACTTC	CASSLALLESSYEQYF
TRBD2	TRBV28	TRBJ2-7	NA	TGTGCCAGCAGAATAGCGGGGGATGACGAGCAGTACTTC	CASRIAGDDEQYF
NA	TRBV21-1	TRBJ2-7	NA	TGTGCCAGCAGCAAAGTGGCCGAACGCGGCGAGCAGTACTTC	CASSKVAERGEQYF
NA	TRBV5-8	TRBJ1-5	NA	TGTGCCAGCAGCTTAACCGATAGCAATCAGCCCCAGCATTTT	CASSLTDSNQPQHF
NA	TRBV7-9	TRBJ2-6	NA	TGTGCCAGCAGCTTCAGCGGGCCTGTAGCTGGGGCCAACGTCCTGACTTTC	CASSFSGPVAGANVLTF
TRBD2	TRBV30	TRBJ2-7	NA	TGTGCCTGGAGTGTTGGAGCGGGGGGTGCTGAGCAGTACTTC	CAWSVGAGGAEQYF
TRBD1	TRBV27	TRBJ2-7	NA	TGTGCCAGCAGTCCGCAGGGGGCCGGCTACGAGCAGTACTTC	CASSPQGAGYEQYF
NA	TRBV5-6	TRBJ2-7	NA	TGTGCCAGCAGCCCGGGGACTGGAAGCGAGCAGTACTTC	CASSPGTGSEQYF
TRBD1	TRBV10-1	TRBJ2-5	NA	TGCGCCAGCAGTGAGGGGACAGGGGAGGAGACCCAGTACTTC	CASSEGTGEETQYF
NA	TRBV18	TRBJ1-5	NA	TGTGCCAGCTCACCAACAGCCACCAATCAGCCCCAGCATTTT	CASSPTATNQPQHF
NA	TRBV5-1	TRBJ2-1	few	TGCGCCAGCAGCTTGTTGGACCCGAATGAGCAGTTCTTC	CASSLLDPNEQFF
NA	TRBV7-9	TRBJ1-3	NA	TGTGCCAGCAGCTTAGGGGGCCACAGCTCTGGAAACACCATATATTTT	CASSLGGHSSGNTIYF
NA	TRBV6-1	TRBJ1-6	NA	TGTGCCAGCATTGGACTACTGAGGTCACCCCTCCACTTT	CASIGLLRSPLHF
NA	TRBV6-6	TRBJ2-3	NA	TGTGCCAGCAGTTACTCGAGGGTCGATACGCAGTATTTT	CASSYSRVDTQYF
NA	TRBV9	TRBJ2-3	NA	TGTGCCAGCAGCTCAGGACCGGCGGGGTTAGATACGCAGTATTTT	CASSSGPAGLDTQYF
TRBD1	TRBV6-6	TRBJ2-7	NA	TGTGCCAGCAGTACCTCGGAGCAGGGGGCCGTATACGAGCAGTACTTC	CASSTSEQGAVYEQYF
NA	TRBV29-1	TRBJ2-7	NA	TGCAGCGTTGAGGAGGGAGCCACCTACGAGCAGTACTTC	CSVEEGATYEQYF
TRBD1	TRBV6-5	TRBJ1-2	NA	TGTGCCAGCAGTTCAACAGGGGAGAGGTACTATGGCTACACCTTC	CASSSTGERYYGYTF
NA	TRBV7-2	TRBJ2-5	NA	TGTGCCAGCAGCTTATCGGGAACCTTAGAGACCCAGTACTTC	CASSLSGTLETQYF
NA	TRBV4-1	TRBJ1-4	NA	TGCGCCAGCAGCCAAGTTCATGTAAGGGCAACTAATGAAAAACTGTTTTTT	CASSQVHVRATNEKLFF
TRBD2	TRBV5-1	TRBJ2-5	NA	TGCGCCAGCAGCCCCGGTACTAGCGGGAGAATAGAGACCCAGTACTTC	CASSPGTSGRIETQYF
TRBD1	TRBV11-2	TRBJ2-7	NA	TGTGCCAGCAGCCCGGGACAGGGGTACTACGAGCAGTACTTC	CASSPGQGYYEQYF
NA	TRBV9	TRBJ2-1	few	TGTGCCAGCAGCGTAGCGGGACTGGACTACAATGAGCAGTTCTTC	CASSVAGLDYNEQFF
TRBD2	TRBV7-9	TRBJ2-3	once	TGTGCCAGCAGTCCCAATAGAGCGGACGGGGGGGATACGCAGTATTTT	CASSPNRADGGDTQYF
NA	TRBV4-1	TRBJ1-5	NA	TGCGCCAGCAGCTTCTCGTTCGATAGCAATCAGCCCCGGCATTTT	CASSFSFDSNQPRHF
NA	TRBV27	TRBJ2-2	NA	TGTGCCAGCAGTTTTGGCAGGGGCACCGGGGAGCTGTTTTTT	CASSFGRGTGELFF
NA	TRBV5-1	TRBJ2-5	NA	TGCGCCAGCAGCGATGGGGTCTTGCTAGAGACCCAGTACTTC	CASSDGVLLETQYF